This passage covers 24 T cell receptor beta chains from one sample sequenced in a study of cytomegalovirus exposure and HLA in healthy donors. With 60 Vbeta and 13 Jbeta primers, the PCR was carried out. Profiled with immunoSEQ multiplex PCR; TCRdb holds only in-frame clones, not every one. The sample includes over 75,000 clones, almost 80% of them seen just once. The sample consisted of PBMCs. The receptors derive from a female donor in good health and CMV-seronegative.

The chain employs TRBV7-2 and TRBJ1-2; TRBD1 is a possible D gene (6 bases). V was trimmed by 6 bases and J by 8 bases, leaving 16 bases between them. The germline V gene has CDR1 SGHTA and CDR2 FQGNSA. The CDR3 loop spans 13 amino acids. The CDR3 here is CASRRLYGGGYTF. The CDR3, as DNA: TGTGCCAGCAGGAGGCTGTATGGGGGCGGCTACACCTTC. The complete variable domain, with remaining parts taken from reference TRBV7-2 and TRBJ1-2, reads GAGVSQSPSNKVTEKGKDVELRCDPISGHTALYWYRQSLGQGLEFLIYFQGNSAPDKSGLPSDRFSAERTGGSVSTLTIQRTQQEDSAVYLCASRRLYGGGYTFGSGTRLTVV.

This clone came up a few times. V usage is TRBV2 and J usage is TRBJ2-7, with D possibly being TRBD1 (5 bases). The CDR3 loop spans 13 amino acids. The germline V gene encodes CDR1 SNHLY and CDR2 FYNNEI. The germline V and J ends were trimmed by 6 bases and 6 bases, with 15 bases remaining between them. CDR3 nucleotides: TGTGCCAGCAGACTGACAGATTTGGGCGAGCAGTACTTC. Protein: CASRLTDLGEQYF.

This sequence joins TRBV6-5 and TRBJ2-1; TRBD2 aligns across 8 bases. Germline V gene lookup returns CDR1 MNHEY and CDR2 SVGAGI. This CDR3 has 15 residues. With V trimmed by 5 bases and J by 4 bases, 7 bases remained unmatched. The CDR3 coding sequence is TGTGCCAGCAGTCCTCCGGGAGGGAATTACAATGAGCAGTTCTTC. Encoded protein: CASSPPGGNYNEQFF.

This clone has just one count. This rearrangement joins TRBV5-1 to TRBJ2-3; 10 nucleotides align to TRBD1. CDR3 length: 15 residues. Germline values: CDR1 SGHRS, CDR2 YFSETQ. V lost 5 bases to trimming and J lost 3 bases; unmatched junction nucleotides: 6. CDR3 residues: CASRRTGGGTDTQYF. CDR3 nucleotides: TGCGCCAGCAGAAGGACAGGGGGTGGTACAGATACGCAGTATTTT.

The V and J genes are TRBV28 and TRBJ1-2; 8 positions agree with TRBD1. The CDR3 runs 14 residues. V shed 5 bases, J shed 4 bases, and the junction held 6 bases outside the gene matches. Germline V CDR1 and CDR2: MDHEN, SYDVKM. The CDR3 DNA follows: TGTGCCAGCAGTCTGGACAGGGTTCCCTATGGCTACACCTTC. The encoded protein is CASSLDRVPYGYTF.

This sequence joins TRBV5-4 and TRBJ1-1, with 7 positions matching TRBD1. The CDR3 length is 16 residues. Losses at the gene ends were 4 bases for V and 4 bases for J; bases not matched to a gene: 13. Germline-derived CDR1 and CDR2 are SGHNT and YYREEE (reference sequence). The DNA for the CDR3 is TGTGCCAGCAGCCCTAACCTCGACAGGGCGGCCACTGAAGCTTTCTTT. As protein: CASSPNLDRAATEAFF.

The V gene is TRBV10-3, the J gene TRBJ2-7; D unresolved. V was clipped by 8 bases and J by 2 bases, with 10 bases between them. Germline V lookup: CDR1 ENHRY, CDR2 SYGVKD. There are 12 residues in the CDR3. The CDR3 sequence is CAIGRRAYEQYF. The CDR3 DNA is TGTGCCATCGGGCGAAGAGCCTACGAGCAGTACTTC.

This clone was found once. The chain uses TRBV6-4 and TRBJ2-5; a possible D gene is TRBD2 (6 bases). Matching the DNA end better, TRBJ2-7 makes the J call doubtful. CDR1 is MRHNA and CDR2 is SNTAGT in the germline V gene. The CDR3 extends over 13 amino acids. CDR3 nucleotides: TGTGCCAGCAGTGACCAAGCGGGCGGCGAGCAGTACTTC. Its translation: CASSDQAGGEQYF.

J is TRBJ2-1 and V is TRBV6-6, with 7 bases lining up with TRBD1. The CDR3 is made up of 15 amino acids. Germline trimming cut 2 bases from V and 7 bases from J; bases unmatched to any gene: 8. The V gene's germline CDR1 is MNHNY and CDR2 SVGAGI (reference sequence). The CDR3 region is CASSYVTGARNEQFF. CDR3 nucleotides: TGTGCCAGCAGTTACGTCACAGGGGCGAGGAATGAGCAGTTCTTC.

The V call is TRBV11-2, the J call TRBJ2-7; TRBD2 agrees at 11 bases. In germline, CDR1 is SGHAT, CDR2 FQNNGV. This CDR3 is 15 amino acids long. Losses at the gene ends were 5 bases for V and 3 bases for J; bases not matched to a gene: 6. The CDR3 region is CASSLLGTSGYEQYF. For the CDR3, the DNA is TGTGCCAGCAGCCTTCTCGGGACTAGCGGCTACGAGCAGTACTTC. Full variable domain (outside the CDR3, taken from reference TRBV11-2 and TRBJ2-7): EAGVAQSPRYKIIEKRQSVAFWCNPISGHATLYWYQQILGQGPKLLIQFQNNGVVDDSQLPKDRFSAERLKGVDSTLKIQPAKLEDSAVYLCASSLLGTSGYEQYFGPGTRLTVT.

This clone was seen only once. The chain combines TRBV27 with TRBJ2-3; the D gene is possibly TRBD2 (5 bases). V lost 0 bases to trimming and J lost 6 bases, with 16 bases between them. The CDR3 totals 16 residues. Germline CDR1 and CDR2: MNHEY and SMNVEV (reference sequence). The DNA for the CDR3 is TGTGCCAGCAGTTTATCGGTAGCCGTTGGGGAGGATACGCAGTATTTT. Translating gives CASSLSVAVGEDTQYF.

The V call is TRBV6-5, the J call TRBJ2-2; 10 bases are shared with TRBD1. This CDR3 comprises 15 residues. CDR1 MNHEY and CDR2 SVGAGI come from the germline V gene. Trimming cost V 2 bases and J 5 bases; bases outside gene matches: 2. This chain's CDR3 is CASSYRDRGTGELFF. For the CDR3, the DNA is TGTGCCAGCAGTTACCGGGACAGGGGAACCGGGGAGCTGTTTTTT.

The chain employs TRBV5-4 and TRBJ2-3; 15 bases align to TRBD2. Unmatched junction bases numbered 5, after V lost 4 bases and J lost 2 bases. The CDR3 runs 17 residues. Germline loops: CDR1 SGHNT, CDR2 YYREEE (reference sequence). The CDR3 reads CASSDGTSGRNTDTQYF. The CDR3 coding sequence is TGTGCCAGCAGCGATGGGACTAGCGGGAGGAACACAGATACGCAGTATTTT.

This clone was observed a handful of times. This chain joins TRBV28 and TRBJ1-5, with 7 bases matching TRBD1. The germline CDR1 and CDR2 sequences are MDHEN and SYDVKM. The trim removed 5 bases at V and 4 bases at J, leaving 8 bases unmatched. This CDR3 has 15 residues. The CDR3 bases are TGTGCCAGCAGTCAACAGGGGCTAAGGAATCAGCCCCAGCATTTT. Translated, it gives CASSQQGLRNQPQHF.

This sequence joins TRBV6-1 and TRBJ1-1, with 8 bases identical to TRBD1. Trimming took 9 bases from V and 0 from J; bases not matched to a gene: 6. The CDR3 covers 14 residues. CDR1 MNHNS and CDR2 SASEGT come from the germline V gene. The CDR3 region is CASDTGGMNTEAFF. The CDR3 region has the DNA TGTGCCAGTGATACAGGGGGGATGAACACTGAAGCTTTCTTT.

The chain links TRBV5-5 to TRBJ1-1; D not certain. This CDR3 has 13 residues. V lost 1 base and J 0 bases, leaving 4 bases between the germline ends. CDR1 and CDR2 (germline): SGHKS, YYEKEE (reference sequence). CDR3 sequence (DNA): TGTGCCAGCAGCTTGTTCTTGAACACTGAAGCTTTCTTT. Translating gives CASSLFLNTEAFF.

Concerning this clone itself: Distinct nucleotide sequences in the sample also encode this CDR3. V and J are TRBV28 and TRBJ1-2; a possible D gene is TRBD1 (6 bases). Per germline, CDR1 MDHEN and CDR2 SYDVKM. The CDR3 is made up of 14 amino acids. Deletions cut 2 bases from V and 5 bases from J, with 12 bases between. DNA of the CDR3: TGTGCCAGCAGTTTAGGTCCTAGGGGGTATGGCTACACCTTC. It yields the protein CASSLGPRGYGYTF.

V is TRBV28 and J is TRBJ2-1; TRBD1 matches 8 bases. CDR1 and CDR2 (germline): MDHEN, SYDVKM. Trimming removed 5 bases from V and 8 bases from J; junction bases left unmatched: 11. The CDR3 extends over 15 amino acids. CDR3 coding DNA: TGTGCCAGCAGTCGCCGACAGGGGACCGGGGATGAGCAGTTCTTC. This gives the protein CASSRRQGTGDEQFF.

This clone was seen only a few times. The chain is built from TRBV4-3 and TRBJ1-2, with a tentative D call TRBD1 (5 bases). The CDR3 consists of 13 residues. V shed 3 bases and J shed 6 bases, with 11 bases lying between them. Germline CDR1 is LGHNA and CDR2 is YSLEER. The CDR3 spells CASSQETVNGYTF. DNA for the CDR3: TGCGCCAGCAGCCAGGAGACAGTGAATGGCTACACCTTC.

The V call is TRBV6-1, the J call TRBJ1-5; D not certain. With 2 bases removed from V and 6 bases from J, the gap between germline ends came to 14 bases. Germline V gene sequence: CDR1 MNHNS, CDR2 SASEGT. The CDR3 extends over 15 amino acids. The CDR3 bases are TGTGCCAGCAGTGAAACTTCAGCGGGAAGTCAGCCCCAGCATTTT. It translates to CASSETSAGSQPQHF.

This chain links TRBV10-3 with TRBJ1-5; D is undetermined. This CDR3 spans 13 amino acids. The germline CDR1 and CDR2 sequences are ENHRY and SYGVKD. V was clipped by 1 base and J by 4 bases, with 5 bases between them. The DNA for the CDR3 is TGTGCCATCAGTGAGTGGGCAAATCAGCCCCAGCATTTT. This translates into CAISEWANQPQHF.

The V call is TRBV7-6, the J call TRBJ2-3, with TRBD1 as a possible D gene (5 bases). This CDR3 has 16 residues. The V end was cut by 2 bases, the J end by 3 bases, with 15 bases between. The germline V gene has CDR1 SGHVS and CDR2 FNYEAQ. The CDR3 protein is CASSLSAGPSTDTQYF. DNA of the CDR3: TGTGCCAGCAGCTTAAGTGCAGGGCCGTCGACAGATACGCAGTATTTT.

The chain has TRBV28 and TRBJ1-5; tentatively, D is TRBD1 (6 bases). This CDR3 is built from 14 residues. Trimming cost V 2 bases and J 5 bases, with 10 bases left between them. In germline, CDR1 is MDHEN, CDR2 SYDVKM. The CDR3 DNA sequence: TGTGCCAGCAGTTTAGGGGGGGCCGATCAGCCCCAGCATTTT. It codes for CASSLGGADQPQHF. Looking up the rest from reference TRBV28 and TRBJ1-5 gives the full variable domain: DVKVTQSSRYLVKRTGEKVFLECVQDMDHENMFWYRQDPGLGLRLIYFSYDVKMKEKGDIPEGYSVSREKKERFSLILESASTNQTSMYLCASSLGGADQPQHFGDGTRLSIL.

This chain uses TRBV6-5 with TRBJ1-4; 8 nucleotides agree with TRBD1. The CDR3 runs to 15 residues. Germline V lookup: CDR1 MNHEY, CDR2 SVGAGI. V gave up 11 bases and J gave up 8 bases; unmatched junction bases: 16. The CDR3 nucleotides are TGTGCCTCCCGACCCAGGGGGCGAGTTTACGAAAAACTGTTTTTT. Its translation: CASRPRGRVYEKLFF.